The clone carrying this TCR beta chain was detected once. The data belong to a study of high-grade serous ovarian cancer treatment subgroups. Study as a whole: On average, more than 14,000 reads and roughly 7,000 unique TCR beta rearrangements were obtained per sample.

The tumor samples were collected prior to definitive surgery or chemotherapy. TCRdb's copy holds only in-frame clones and misses some; the assay was immunoSEQ multiplex PCR. In the table there are around 30,000 clones, 80% to 90% of which are singletons. Germline V gene data show CDR1 as SGHAT and CDR2 as FQNNGV. The CDR3 is 12 residues long. V lost 6 bases and J lost 12; bases outside the gene matches: 9. The source is a human donor with high-grade serous ovarian cancer. The sample comprised tumor tissue. The rearrangement uses TRBV11-2 and TRBJ1-1; 8 bases are shared with TRBD1. CDR3 coding DNA: TGTGCCAGCAGACCAACAGGGGGGCTCTCTTTCTTT. Protein sequence: CASRPTGGLSFF.